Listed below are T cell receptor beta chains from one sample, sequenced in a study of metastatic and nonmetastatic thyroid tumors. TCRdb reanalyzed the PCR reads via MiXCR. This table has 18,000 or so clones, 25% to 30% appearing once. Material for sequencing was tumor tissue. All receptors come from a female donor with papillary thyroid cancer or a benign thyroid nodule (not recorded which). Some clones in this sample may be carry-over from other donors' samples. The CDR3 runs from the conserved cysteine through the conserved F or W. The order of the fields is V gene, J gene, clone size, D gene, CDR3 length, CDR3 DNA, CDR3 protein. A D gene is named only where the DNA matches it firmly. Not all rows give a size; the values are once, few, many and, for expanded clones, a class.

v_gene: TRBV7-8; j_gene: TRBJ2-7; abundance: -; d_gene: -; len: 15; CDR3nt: TGTGCCAGCAGCACCCTAACAGGGAGGTACTACGAGCAGTACTTC; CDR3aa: CASSTLTGRYYEQYF
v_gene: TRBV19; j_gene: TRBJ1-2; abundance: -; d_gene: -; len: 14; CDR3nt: TGTGCCAGTAAGAAGTCCCGGTCCGGGGGGGGCTACACCTTC; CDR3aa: CASKKSRSGGGYTF
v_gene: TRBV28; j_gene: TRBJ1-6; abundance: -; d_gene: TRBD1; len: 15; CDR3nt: TGTGCCAGCAGTTTTCGACAGGGATGGAATTCACCCCTCCACTTT; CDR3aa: CASSFRQGWNSPLHF
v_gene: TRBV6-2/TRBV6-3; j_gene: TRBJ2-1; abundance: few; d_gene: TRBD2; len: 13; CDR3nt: TGTGCCAGCAGTTACTCGGGACTAGAGCTGCAGTTCTTC; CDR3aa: CASSYSGLELQFF
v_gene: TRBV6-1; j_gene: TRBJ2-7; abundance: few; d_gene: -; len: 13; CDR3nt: TGTGCCAGCTCCCAGGGCCGGCTCTACGAGCAGTACTTC; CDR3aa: CASSQGRLYEQYF
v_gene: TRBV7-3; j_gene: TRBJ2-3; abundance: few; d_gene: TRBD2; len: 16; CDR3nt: TGTGCCAGCAGCCCGGTAGCGGGAGGGACCACAGATACGCAGTATTTT; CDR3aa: CASSPVAGGTTDTQYF
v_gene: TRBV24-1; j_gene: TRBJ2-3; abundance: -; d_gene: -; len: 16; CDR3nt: TGTGCCACCAGTGATATTAGGGGGACGGGCACAGATACGCAGTATTTT; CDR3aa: CATSDIRGTGTDTQYF
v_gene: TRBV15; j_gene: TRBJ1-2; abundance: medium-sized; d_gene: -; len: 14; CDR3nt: TGTGCCACCAGCAGAGATAGGGGCGCCTATGGCTACACCTTC; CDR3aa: CATSRDRGAYGYTF
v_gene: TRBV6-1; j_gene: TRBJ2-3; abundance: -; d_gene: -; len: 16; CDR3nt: TGTGCCAGCATCGCGTCCAGGGAGCTTGTTCCAGATACGCAGTATTTT; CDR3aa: CASIASRELVPDTQYF
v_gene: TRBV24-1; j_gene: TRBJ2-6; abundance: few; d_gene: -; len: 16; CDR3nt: TGTGCCACCAGTGATGTCGGAAGCTCTGGGGCCAACGTCCTGACTTTC; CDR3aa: CATSDVGSSGANVLTF